Below, one T cell receptor (beta chain) is given with its context. CDR1 is SGHVS and CDR2 is FNYEAQ in the germline V gene. This CDR3 has 14 amino acids. The germline V and J ends were trimmed by 7 bases and 0 bases, with 11 bases remaining between them. The method was immunoSEQ multiplex PCR; TCRdb's version includes in-frame clones alone and lacks a portion of them. The sample includes approximately 280,000 clones, approximately 85% of them seen just once. The entry originates in a study of blood T cell repertoires in COVID-19. Study summary: The cDNA or gDNA used as material had been derived from T cells, B-cell-depleted T cells, or PBMCs.

This chain connects TRBV7-6 to TRBJ2-3, with D possibly being TRBD1 (5 bases). The origin of this receptor is a woman between 65 and 79 years old with acute or convalescent COVID-19. Sequenced sample: peripheral blood. The CDR3 here is CASTVGASTDTQYF. CDR3 DNA: TGTGCCAGCACCGTAGGGGCAAGCACAGATACGCAGTATTTT.